The T cell receptor (beta chain) under discussion was sequenced for a study of T cells after posttransplantation cyclophosphamide. Study outcomes and limitations: Skin or GI-infiltrating T cells shared few TRB sequences with blood. Donor-recipient repertoire similarity was low at 1-2 months, rising over year one.

The assay was immunoSEQ multiplex PCR, and TCRdb's table has in-frame clones only and misses some. The profile shows 17,000 or so clones, roughly nine tenths of them singletons. As concerns this clone: The antigen is not known.

Treatment was busulfan-fludarabine conditioning, a marrow graft, and cyclophosphamide on days +3 and +4. Germline CDR1 SGHRS, CDR2 YFSETQ. CDR3 length equals 15 residues. V shed 4 bases and J shed 4 bases, with 15 bases lying between them. The TCR comes from a male patient between 55 and 70 years old who received an allogeneic stem cell transplant from a related donor and was CMV-positive. Some T cells may be transferred from the graft donor. Sequencing used CD4+ T cells sorted from blood, obtained after allogeneic stem cell transplant with posttransplant cyclophosphamide. The gene calls are TRBV5-1 and TRBJ2-1; D perhaps matches TRBD1 (5 bases). The CDR3 DNA is TGCGCCAGCAGCCAGGTAGACAGAGAATACAATGAGCAGTTCTTC. Its translation is CASSQVDREYNEQFF.